This TCR beta chain appears in the sequencing data of a study of shared clonotypes between healthy human individuals. Across the whole study: Each donor contributed plates that comprised three CD4 naive, three CD4 memory, two CD8 naive and one CD8 memory.

Clones were sequenced by immunoSEQ multiplex PCR, and TCRdb holds only the in-frame ones, with some missing. Of some 2,100,000 clones in the sample, about 94% were seen once. Germline loops: CDR1 SGHAT, CDR2 FQNNGV. V was pared by 2 bases and J by 0 bases, with 11 bases between. This CDR3 has 15 residues. Division of CD4+ cells produced a CD45RA+ naive subset and a CD45RA-negative memory subset. Study results and limitations: Estimated richness was generally greater in naive than memory subsets. Non-shared clonotypes displayed generation probabilities falling below those of clonotypes present in all four donors.

For this clone: What it recognizes is unknown.

The TCR sequence derives from a man aged 18-30 years in good health. Sequencing was performed on naive CD4+ T cells sorted from blood. Subset specified: CD45RA+ positively selected. The V and J genes are TRBV11-2 and TRBJ2-7; D might be TRBD2 (5 bases). The CDR3 spells CASSLLPGNSYEQYF. As DNA, the CDR3 is TGTGCCAGCAGCTTATTGCCCGGGAACTCCTACGAGCAGTACTTC.